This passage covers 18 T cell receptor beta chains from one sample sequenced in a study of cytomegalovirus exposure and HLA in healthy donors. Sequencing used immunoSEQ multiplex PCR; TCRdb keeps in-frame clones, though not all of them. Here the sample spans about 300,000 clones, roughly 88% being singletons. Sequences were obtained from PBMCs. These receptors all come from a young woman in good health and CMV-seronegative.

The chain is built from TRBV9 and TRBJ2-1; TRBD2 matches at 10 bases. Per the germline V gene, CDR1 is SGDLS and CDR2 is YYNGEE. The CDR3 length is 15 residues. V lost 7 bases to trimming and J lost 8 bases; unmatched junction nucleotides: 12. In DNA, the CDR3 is TGTGCCAGCTCCGAGGTGGGACTAGCGAGGGATGAGCAGTTCTTC. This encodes CASSEVGLARDEQFF.

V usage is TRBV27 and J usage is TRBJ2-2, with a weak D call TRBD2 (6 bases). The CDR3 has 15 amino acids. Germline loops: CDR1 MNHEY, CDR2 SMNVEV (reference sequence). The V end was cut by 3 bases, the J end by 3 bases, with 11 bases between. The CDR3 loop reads CASSFLADDTGELFF. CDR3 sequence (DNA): TGTGCCAGCAGTTTCTTAGCGGACGACACCGGGGAGCTGTTTTTT.

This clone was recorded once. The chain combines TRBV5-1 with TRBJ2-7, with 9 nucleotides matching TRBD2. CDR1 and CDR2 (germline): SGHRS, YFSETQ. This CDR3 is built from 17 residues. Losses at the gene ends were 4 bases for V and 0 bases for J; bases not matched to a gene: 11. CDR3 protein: CASSPRWGREGSYEQYF. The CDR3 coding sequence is TGCGCCAGCAGCCCTCGGTGGGGGCGGGAGGGCTCCTACGAGCAGTACTTC.

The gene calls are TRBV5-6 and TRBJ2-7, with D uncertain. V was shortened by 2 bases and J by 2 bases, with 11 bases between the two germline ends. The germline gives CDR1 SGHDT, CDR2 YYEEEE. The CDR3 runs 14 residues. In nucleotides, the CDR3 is TGTGCCAGCAGCTTTCTGGCGGCCCCCTACGAGCAGTACTTC. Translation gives CASSFLAAPYEQYF.

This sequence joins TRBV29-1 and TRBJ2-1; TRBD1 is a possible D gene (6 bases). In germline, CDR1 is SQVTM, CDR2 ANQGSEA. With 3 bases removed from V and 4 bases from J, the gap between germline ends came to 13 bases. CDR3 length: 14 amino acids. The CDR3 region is CSVELGTSYNEQFF. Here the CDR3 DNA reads TGCAGCGTTGAGCTCGGGACATCTTACAATGAGCAGTTCTTC.

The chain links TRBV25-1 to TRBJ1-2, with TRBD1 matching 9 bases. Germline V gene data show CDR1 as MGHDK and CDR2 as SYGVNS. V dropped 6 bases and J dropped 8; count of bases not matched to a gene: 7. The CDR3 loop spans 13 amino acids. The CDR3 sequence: CASSVGTGRGYTF. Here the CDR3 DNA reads TGTGCCAGCAGCGTGGGGACAGGGCGAGGCTACACCTTC.

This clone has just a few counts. The CDR3, as DNA: TGTGCCAGTAGCCTCCTAGTGGGGGAGCTGTTTTTT. This codes for CASSLLVGELFF. J is TRBJ2-2 and V is TRBV19; D not certain. Trimming removed 6 bases at V and 8 bases at J, with 10 bases between. The CDR3 is 12 residues long. Germline-derived CDR1 and CDR2 are LNHDA and SQIVND (reference sequence).

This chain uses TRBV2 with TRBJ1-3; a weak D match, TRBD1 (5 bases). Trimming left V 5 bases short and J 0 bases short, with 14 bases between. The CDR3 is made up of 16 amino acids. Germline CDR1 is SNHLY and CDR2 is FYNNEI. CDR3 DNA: TGTGCCAGCAGTCAAGGGGTAGCTCTCTCTGGAAACACCATATATTTT. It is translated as CASSQGVALSGNTIYF. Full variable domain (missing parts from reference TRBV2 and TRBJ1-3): EPEVTQTPSHQVTQMGQEVILRCVPISNHLYFYWYRQILGQKVEFLVSFYNNEISEKSEIFDDQFSVERPDGSNFTLKIRSTKLEDSAMYFCASSQGVALSGNTIYFGEGSWLTVV.

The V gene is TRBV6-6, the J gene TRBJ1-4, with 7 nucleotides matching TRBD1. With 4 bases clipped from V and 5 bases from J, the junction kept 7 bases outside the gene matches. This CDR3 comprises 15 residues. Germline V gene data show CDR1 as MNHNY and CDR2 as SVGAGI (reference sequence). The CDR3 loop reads CASSFLQGPNEKLFF. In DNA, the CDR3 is TGTGCCAGCAGTTTCCTACAGGGGCCGAATGAAAAACTGTTTTTT.

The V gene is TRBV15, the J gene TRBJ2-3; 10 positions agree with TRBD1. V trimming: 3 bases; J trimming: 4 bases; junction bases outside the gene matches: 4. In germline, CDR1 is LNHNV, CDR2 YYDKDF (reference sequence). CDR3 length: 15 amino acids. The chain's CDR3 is CATSSTGTGADTQYF. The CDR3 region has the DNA TGTGCCACCAGCAGTACCGGGACAGGGGCAGATACGCAGTATTTT.

The DNA of the CDR3 is TGTGCCAGCAGTTTCCCGACAGGGAGAGCCAAAAACATTCAGTACTTC. Translation: CASSFPTGRAKNIQYF. The chain is built from TRBV28 and TRBJ2-4; 7 nucleotides align to TRBD1. The germline CDR1 and CDR2 sequences are MDHEN and SYDVKM. The CDR3 runs 16 residues. V lost 3 bases, J lost 0 bases, and 5 bases stayed unmatched.

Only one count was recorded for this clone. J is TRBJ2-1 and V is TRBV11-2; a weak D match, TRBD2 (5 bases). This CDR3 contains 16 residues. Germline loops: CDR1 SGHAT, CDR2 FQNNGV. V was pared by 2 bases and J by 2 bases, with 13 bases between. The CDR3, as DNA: TGTGCCAGCAGCTTACTAGCTCGCGGAACCTACAATGAGCAGTTCTTC. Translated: CASSLLARGTYNEQFF.

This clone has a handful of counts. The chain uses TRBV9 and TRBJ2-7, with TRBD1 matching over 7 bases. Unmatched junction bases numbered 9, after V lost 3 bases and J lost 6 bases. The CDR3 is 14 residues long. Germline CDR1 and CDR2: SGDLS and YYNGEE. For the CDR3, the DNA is TGTGCCAGCAGCGGAAACAGGACAGGAGGCGAGCAGTACTTC. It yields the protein CASSGNRTGGEQYF.

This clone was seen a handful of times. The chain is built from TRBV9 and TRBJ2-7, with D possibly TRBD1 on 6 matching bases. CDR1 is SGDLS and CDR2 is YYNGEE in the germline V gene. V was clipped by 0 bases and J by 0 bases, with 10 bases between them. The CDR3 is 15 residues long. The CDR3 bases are TGTGCCAGCAGCGTAGGGGACACCTACTCCTACGAGCAGTACTTC. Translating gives CASSVGDTYSYEQYF. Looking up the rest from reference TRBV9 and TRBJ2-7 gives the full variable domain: DSGVTQTPKHLITATGQRVTLRCSPRSGDLSVYWYQQSLDQGLQFLIQYYNGEERAKGNILERFSAQQFPDLHSELNLSSLELGDSALYFCASSVGDTYSYEQYFGPGTRLTVT.

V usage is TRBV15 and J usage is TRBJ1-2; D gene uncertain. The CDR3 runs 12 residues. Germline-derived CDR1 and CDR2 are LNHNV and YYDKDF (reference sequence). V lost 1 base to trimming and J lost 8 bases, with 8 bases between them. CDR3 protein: CATSRGTGGYTF. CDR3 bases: TGTGCCACCAGCAGAGGAACCGGGGGCTACACCTTC.

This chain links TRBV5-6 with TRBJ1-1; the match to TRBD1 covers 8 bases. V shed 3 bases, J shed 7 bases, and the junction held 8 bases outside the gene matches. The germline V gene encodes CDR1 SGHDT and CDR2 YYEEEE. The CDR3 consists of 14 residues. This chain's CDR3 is CASSSQGAIDEAFF. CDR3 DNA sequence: TGTGCCAGCAGCTCCCAGGGGGCGATTGATGAAGCTTTCTTT.

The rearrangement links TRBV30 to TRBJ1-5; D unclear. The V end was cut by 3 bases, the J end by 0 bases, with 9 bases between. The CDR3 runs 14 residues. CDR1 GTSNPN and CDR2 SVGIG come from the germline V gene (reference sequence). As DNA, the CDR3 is TGTGCCTGGAGCTTTGCGGATAGCAATCAGCCCCAGCATTTT. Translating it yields CAWSFADSNQPQHF.

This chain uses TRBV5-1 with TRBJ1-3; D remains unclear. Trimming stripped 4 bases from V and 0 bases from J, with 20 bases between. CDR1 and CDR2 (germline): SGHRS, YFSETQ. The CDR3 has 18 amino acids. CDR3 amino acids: CASSPPGLTTYSGNTIYF. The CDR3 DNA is TGCGCCAGCAGCCCTCCGGGTCTTACTACCTACTCTGGAAACACCATATATTTT.